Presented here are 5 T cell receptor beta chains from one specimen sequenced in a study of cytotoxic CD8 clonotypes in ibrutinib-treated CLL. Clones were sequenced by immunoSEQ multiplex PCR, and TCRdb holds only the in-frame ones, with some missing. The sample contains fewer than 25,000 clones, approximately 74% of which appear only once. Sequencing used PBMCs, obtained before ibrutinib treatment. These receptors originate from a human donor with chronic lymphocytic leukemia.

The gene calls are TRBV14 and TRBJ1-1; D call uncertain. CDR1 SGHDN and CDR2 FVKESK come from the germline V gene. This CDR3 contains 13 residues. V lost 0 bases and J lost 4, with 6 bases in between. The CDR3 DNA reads TGTGCCAGCAGCCAAGAACAGAGCACTGAAGCTTTCTTT. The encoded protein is CASSQEQSTEAFF.

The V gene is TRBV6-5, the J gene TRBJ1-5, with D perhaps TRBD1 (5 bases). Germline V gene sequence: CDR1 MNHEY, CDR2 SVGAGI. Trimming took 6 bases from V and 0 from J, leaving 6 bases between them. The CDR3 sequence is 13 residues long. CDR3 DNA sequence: TGTGCCAGCAGCAGGGATAGCAATCAGCCCCAGCATTTT. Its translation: CASSRDSNQPQHF.

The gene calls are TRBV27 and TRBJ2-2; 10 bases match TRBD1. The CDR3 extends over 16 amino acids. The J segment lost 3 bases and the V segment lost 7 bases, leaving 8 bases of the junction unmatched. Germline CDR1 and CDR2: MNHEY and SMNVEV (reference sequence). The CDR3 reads CASTTDRGLYTGELFF. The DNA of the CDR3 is TGTGCCAGCACGACCGACAGGGGGCTGTACACCGGGGAGCTGTTTTTT.

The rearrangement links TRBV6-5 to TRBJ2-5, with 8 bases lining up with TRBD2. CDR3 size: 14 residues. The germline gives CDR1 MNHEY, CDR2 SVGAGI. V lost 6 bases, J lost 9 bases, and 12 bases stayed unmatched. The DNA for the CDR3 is TGTGCCAGCAGCCCGGGACTAGTAAATCCGGCCCAGTACTTC. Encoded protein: CASSPGLVNPAQYF.

The chain's CDR3 is CASSFGLAASSYNEQFF. In nucleotides, the CDR3 is TGTGCCAGCAGCTTCGGACTAGCCGCAAGCTCCTACAATGAGCAGTTCTTC. The chain is built from TRBV11-1 and TRBJ2-1, with 8 bases aligning to TRBD2. There are 17 residues in the CDR3. Germline V lookup: CDR1 SGHAT, CDR2 FQDESV (reference sequence). V shed 3 bases and J 0 bases; nucleotides not matched to a gene: 7.